The text below deals with one T cell receptor beta chain. The record originates from a study of siplizumab effects on memory and regulatory T cells. This CDR3 has 13 residues. V was pared by 2 bases and J by 5 bases, with 6 bases between. From germline, CDR1 is MNHNS and CDR2 SASEGT. Here immunoSEQ multiplex PCR was the method, and the copy in TCRdb shows in-frame clones only, minus some. Of around 78,000 clones in the sample, 91% were seen once. This rearrangement joins TRBV6-1 to TRBJ2-2; D not certain. The sequenced sample consisted of CD8+ T cells sorted from blood. This clonotype was obtained from a human donor in good health. CDR3 bases: TGTGCCAGCAGTGAATTGGGGACCGGGGAGCTGTTTTTT. Its protein product is CASSELGTGELFF.